The entry that follows covers one TCR beta chain sequence. Trimming shortened V by 1 base and J by 5 bases, and 11 bases separated the two germline ends. Germline V gene data show CDR1 as SGHTA and CDR2 as FQGNSA. This CDR3 has 14 amino acids. The data were produced by immunoSEQ multiplex PCR, yet TCRdb's version contains in-frame clones alone and is incomplete. The table shows some 500,000 clones, with 70% to 90% occurring only once. This study enrolled people aged roughly 18 to 89 from approximately 24 US geographic areas. Cohorts were assigned according to the clinical history that participants reported. Two negative PCRs, clearance, or symptom resolution had been documented for recovered Cohort 3 donors. This specimen belongs to a study of blood T cell repertoires in COVID-19. In the study overall: From T cells, B-cell-depleted T cells, or PBMCs came the material, which was cDNA or gDNA.

The material sequenced was PBMCs or T cells enriched from blood (not recorded which). The TCR sequence derives from a woman aged 40 to 50 who had recovered from COVID-19. The rearrangement uses TRBV7-2 and TRBJ2-5; D is possibly TRBD2 (5 bases). Here the CDR3 DNA reads TGTGCCAGCAGCTTAGTGTCGGGGTCTGAGACCCAGTACTTC. The encoded protein is CASSLVSGSETQYF. Full variable domain (remainder filled in from reference TRBV7-2 and TRBJ2-5): GAGVSQSPSNKVTEKGKDVELRCDPISGHTALYWYRQSLGQGLEFLIYFQGNSAPDKSGLPSDRFSAERTGGSVSTLTIQRTQQEDSAVYLCASSLVSGSETQYFGPGTRLLVL.